The present T cell receptor (beta chain) was sequenced within a study of neoadjuvant anti-PD-1 for oral cavity cancer. Looking at the study overall: Patients without progression got a fourth dose around day 43. Whole-study results and caveats: TCR analyses covered only a few patients per response group.

A remark on this clone: As yet, its antigen is unknown.

This sample's time point: after neoadjuvant nivolumab, at surgical resection. Stage II-IVA oral cavity squamous cell carcinoma was new and untreated by systemic or radiation therapy. The CDR3 is made up of 14 amino acids. V lost 0 bases to trimming and J lost 7 bases; unmatched junction nucleotides: 7. The germline CDR1 and CDR2 sequences are SGHKS and YYEKEE (reference sequence). Six replicates per PBMC sample, mostly from roughly 0.45 ug of genomic DNA. Method: immunoSEQ multiplex PCR; TCRdb's copy keeps in-frame clones and lacks some. The profile shows 40,000 to 50,000 clones, 65% to 85% of them singletons.

The TCR comes from a person between 35 and 79 years old with oral cavity squamous cell carcinoma. The V gene is TRBV5-5, the J gene TRBJ2-7, with 7 bases matching TRBD1. The sequencing here drew on PBMCs, taken after nivolumab (anti-PD-1) treatment. This CDR3 reads CASSLVPSGQEQYF. DNA for the CDR3: TGTGCCAGCAGCTTGGTACCTTCGGGACAGGAGCAGTACTTC. The whole variable domain, remainder taken from reference TRBV5-5 and TRBJ2-7, is DAGVTQSPTHLIKTRGQQVTLRCSPISGHKSVSWYQQVLGQGPQFIFQYYEKEERGRGNFPDRFSARQFPNYSSELNVNALLLGDSALYLCASSLVPSGQEQYFGPGTRLTVT.